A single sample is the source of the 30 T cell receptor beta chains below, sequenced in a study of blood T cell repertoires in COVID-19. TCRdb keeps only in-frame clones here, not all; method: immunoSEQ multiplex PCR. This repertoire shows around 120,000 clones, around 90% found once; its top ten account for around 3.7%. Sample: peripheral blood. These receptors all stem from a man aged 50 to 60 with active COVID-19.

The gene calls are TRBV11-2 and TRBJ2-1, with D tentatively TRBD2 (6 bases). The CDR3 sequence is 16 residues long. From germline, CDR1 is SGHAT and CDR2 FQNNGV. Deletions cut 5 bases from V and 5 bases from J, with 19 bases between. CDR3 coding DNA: TGTGCCAGCAGCACACTTCTGAGGGGACTTAACAATGAGCAGTTCTTC. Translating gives CASSTLLRGLNNEQFF.

CDR3 in DNA: TGTGCCAGCAGTCCTTCTAGCGGACGGTACAATGAGCAGTTCTTC. It specifies CASSPSSGRYNEQFF. V gene TRBV27 combines with J gene TRBJ2-1; TRBD2 aligns across 7 bases. Germline V lookup: CDR1 MNHEY, CDR2 SMNVEV (reference sequence). The CDR3 sequence is 15 residues long. Trimming removed 5 bases from V and 4 bases from J; junction bases left unmatched: 8.

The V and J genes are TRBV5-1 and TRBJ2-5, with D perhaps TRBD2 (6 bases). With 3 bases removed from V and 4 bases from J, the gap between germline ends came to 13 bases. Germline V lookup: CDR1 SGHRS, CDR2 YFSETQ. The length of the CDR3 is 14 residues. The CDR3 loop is CASSSGDGLETQYF. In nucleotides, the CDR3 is TGCGCCAGCAGCTCGGGGGACGGACTAGAGACCCAGTACTTC.

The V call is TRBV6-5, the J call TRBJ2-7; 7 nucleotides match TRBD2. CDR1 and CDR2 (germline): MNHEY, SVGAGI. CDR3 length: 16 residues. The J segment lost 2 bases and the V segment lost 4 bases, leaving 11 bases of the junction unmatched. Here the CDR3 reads CASSSPGRDWTYEQYF. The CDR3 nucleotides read TGTGCCAGCAGTTCCCCAGGGAGGGACTGGACCTACGAGCAGTACTTC.

CDR3 sequence (DNA): TGTGCCAGCAGCTCTCAAACCCCGACTAGCGGGATGCGAGATACGCAGTATTTT. Amino acids: CASSSQTPTSGMRDTQYF. The gene calls are TRBV7-9 and TRBJ2-3, with 11 bases matching TRBD2. Trimming took 4 bases from V and 5 from J; bases not matched to a gene: 14. This CDR3 spans 18 amino acids. CDR1 is SEHNR, CDR2 FQNEAQ, per germline (reference sequence).

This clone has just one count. The CDR3 loop is CASGQAGVGDTQYF. The CDR3 DNA reads as TGTGCTAGTGGCCAAGCGGGAGTGGGAGATACGCAGTATTTT. The V gene is TRBV12-5, the J gene TRBJ2-3; the match to TRBD2 covers 8 bases. After removal of 6 bases from V and 5 bases from J, the junction contained 7 bases not matched to a gene. The CDR3 is 14 residues long. Germline CDR1 LGHNT, CDR2 FRNRAP. Combining the CDR3 with reference TRBV12-5 and TRBJ2-3 gives the whole variable domain DARVTQTPRHKVTEMGQEVTMRCQPILGHNTVFWYRQTMMQGLELLAYFRNRAPLDDSGMPKDRFSAEMPDATLATLKIQPSEPRDSAVYFCASGQAGVGDTQYFGPGTRLTVL.

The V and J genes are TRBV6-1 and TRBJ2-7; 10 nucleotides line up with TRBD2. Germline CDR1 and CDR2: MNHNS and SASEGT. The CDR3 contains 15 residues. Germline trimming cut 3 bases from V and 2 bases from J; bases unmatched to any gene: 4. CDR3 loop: CASSDTAGGPYEQYF. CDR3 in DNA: TGTGCCAGCAGTGATACAGCGGGGGGGCCCTACGAGCAGTACTTC.

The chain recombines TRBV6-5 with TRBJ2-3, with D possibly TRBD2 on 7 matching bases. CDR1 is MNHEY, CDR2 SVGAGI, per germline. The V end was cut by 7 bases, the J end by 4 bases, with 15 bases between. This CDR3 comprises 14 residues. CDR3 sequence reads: CASIEGGSADTQYF. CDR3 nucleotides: TGTGCCAGCATCGAGGGGGGGAGCGCAGATACGCAGTATTTT.

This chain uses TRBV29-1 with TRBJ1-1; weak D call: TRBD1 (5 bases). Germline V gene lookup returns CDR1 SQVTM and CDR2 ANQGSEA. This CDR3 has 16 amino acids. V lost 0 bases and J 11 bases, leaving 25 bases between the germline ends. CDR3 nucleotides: TGCAGCGTTGAAGATTGGAGAGGCAGGGAAGGTCGACACGCTTTCTTT. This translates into CSVEDWRGREGRHAFF.

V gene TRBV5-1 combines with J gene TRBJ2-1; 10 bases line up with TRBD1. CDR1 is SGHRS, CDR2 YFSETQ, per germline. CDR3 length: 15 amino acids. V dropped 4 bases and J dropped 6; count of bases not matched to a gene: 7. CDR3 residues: CASSKTGGGSNEQFF. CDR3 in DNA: TGCGCCAGCAGCAAGACAGGGGGCGGGAGCAATGAGCAGTTCTTC.

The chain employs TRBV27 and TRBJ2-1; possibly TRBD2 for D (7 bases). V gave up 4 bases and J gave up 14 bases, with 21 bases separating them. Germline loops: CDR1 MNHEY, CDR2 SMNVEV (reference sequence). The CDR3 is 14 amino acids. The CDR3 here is CASSSSAGTKGEFF. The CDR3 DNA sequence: TGTGCCAGCAGTTCCTCCGCCGGGACTAAGGGGGAGTTCTTC.

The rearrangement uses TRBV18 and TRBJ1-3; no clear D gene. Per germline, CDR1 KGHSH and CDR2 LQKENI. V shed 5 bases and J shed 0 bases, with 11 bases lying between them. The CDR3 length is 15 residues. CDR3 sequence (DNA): TGTGCCAGCTCAGGCGGCACCTACTCTGGAAACACCATATATTTT. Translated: CASSGGTYSGNTIYF.

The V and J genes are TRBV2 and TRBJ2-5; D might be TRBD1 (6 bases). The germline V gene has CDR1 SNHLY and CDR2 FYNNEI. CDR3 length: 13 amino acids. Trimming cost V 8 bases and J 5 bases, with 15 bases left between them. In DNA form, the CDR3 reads TGTGCCAGCGTGGGGGCCGTGCTGGAGACCCAGTACTTC. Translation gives CASVGAVLETQYF.

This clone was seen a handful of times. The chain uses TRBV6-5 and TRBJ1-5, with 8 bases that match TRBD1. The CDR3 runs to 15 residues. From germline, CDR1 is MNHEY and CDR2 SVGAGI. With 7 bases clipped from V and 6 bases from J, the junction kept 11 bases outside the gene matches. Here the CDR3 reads CASIRDRGVSQPQHF. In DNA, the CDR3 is TGTGCCAGCATTCGAGACAGGGGAGTTAGTCAGCCCCAGCATTTT.

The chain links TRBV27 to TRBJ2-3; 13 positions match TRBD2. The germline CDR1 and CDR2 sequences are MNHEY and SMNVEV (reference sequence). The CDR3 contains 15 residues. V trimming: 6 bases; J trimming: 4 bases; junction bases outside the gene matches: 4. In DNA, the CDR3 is TGTGCCAGCAGCCGACTAGCGGGAGGTGCAGATACGCAGTATTTT. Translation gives CASSRLAGGADTQYF.

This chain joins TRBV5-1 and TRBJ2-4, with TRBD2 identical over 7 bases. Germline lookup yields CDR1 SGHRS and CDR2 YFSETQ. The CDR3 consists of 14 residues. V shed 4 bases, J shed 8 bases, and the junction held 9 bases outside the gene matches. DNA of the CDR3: TGCGCCAGCAGCCTGGGAGGGCCGAGCGACATTCAGTACTTC. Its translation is CASSLGGPSDIQYF.

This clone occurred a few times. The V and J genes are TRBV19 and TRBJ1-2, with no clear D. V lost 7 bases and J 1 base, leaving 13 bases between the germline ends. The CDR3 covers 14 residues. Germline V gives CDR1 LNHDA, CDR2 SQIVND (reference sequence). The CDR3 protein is CASTEGPSNYGYTF. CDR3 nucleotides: TGTGCCAGTACCGAGGGTCCTAGTAACTATGGCTACACCTTC.

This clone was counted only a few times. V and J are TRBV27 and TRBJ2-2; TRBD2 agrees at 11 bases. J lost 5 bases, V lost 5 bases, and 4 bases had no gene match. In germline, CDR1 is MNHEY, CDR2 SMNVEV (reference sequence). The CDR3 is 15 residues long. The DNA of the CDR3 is TGTGCCAGCAGTCTCCGACTAGCGGGAACCGGGGAGCTGTTTTTT. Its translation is CASSLRLAGTGELFF.

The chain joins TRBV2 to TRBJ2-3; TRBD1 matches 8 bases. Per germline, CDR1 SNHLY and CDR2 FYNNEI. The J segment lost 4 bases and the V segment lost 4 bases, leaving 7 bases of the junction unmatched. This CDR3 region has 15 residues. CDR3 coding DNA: TGTGCCAGCAGTGTGGGACAGGAGGGCGCAGATACGCAGTATTTT. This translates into CASSVGQEGADTQYF.

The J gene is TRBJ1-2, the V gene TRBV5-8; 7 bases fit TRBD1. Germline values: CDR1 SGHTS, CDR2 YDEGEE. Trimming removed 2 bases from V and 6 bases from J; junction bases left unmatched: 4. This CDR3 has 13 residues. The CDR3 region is CASSFLGQDGYTF. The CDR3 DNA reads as TGTGCCAGCAGCTTCCTCGGACAGGATGGCTACACCTTC.

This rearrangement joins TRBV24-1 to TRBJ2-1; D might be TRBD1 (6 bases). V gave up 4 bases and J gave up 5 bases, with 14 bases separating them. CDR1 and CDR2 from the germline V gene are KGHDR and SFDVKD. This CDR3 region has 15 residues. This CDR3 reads CATSDPGQTDNEQFF. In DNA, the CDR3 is TGTGCCACCAGTGACCCGGGACAAACAGACAATGAGCAGTTCTTC.

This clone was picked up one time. The CDR3 loop is CATSDLVAGPTSYNEQFF. The CDR3 region has the DNA TGTGCCACCAGTGATTTGGTAGCGGGACCCACCTCCTACAATGAGCAGTTCTTC. This chain connects TRBV24-1 to TRBJ2-1; TRBD2 matches at 8 bases. This CDR3 has 18 residues. V lost 0 bases, J lost 0 bases, and 6 bases stayed unmatched. CDR1 and CDR2 (germline): KGHDR, SFDVKD.

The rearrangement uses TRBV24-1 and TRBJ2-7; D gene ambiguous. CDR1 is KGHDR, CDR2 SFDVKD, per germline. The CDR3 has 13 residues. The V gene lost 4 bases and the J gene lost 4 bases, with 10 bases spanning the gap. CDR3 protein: CATSDPVSYEQYF. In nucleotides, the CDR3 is TGTGCCACCAGTGACCCCGTGAGTTACGAGCAGTACTTC.

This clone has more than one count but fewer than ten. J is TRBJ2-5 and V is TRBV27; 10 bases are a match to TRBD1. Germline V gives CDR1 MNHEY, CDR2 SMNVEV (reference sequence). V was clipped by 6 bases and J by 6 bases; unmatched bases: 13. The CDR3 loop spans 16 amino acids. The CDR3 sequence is CASRGAGTGEAKTQYF. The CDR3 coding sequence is TGTGCCAGCAGAGGCGCCGGGACAGGGGAGGCGAAGACCCAGTACTTC.

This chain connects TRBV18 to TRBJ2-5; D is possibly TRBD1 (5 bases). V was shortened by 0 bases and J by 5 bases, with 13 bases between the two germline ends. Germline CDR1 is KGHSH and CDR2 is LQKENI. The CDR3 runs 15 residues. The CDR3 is CASSPPARAVETQYF. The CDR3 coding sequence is TGTGCCAGCTCACCACCCGCCAGGGCTGTGGAGACCCAGTACTTC.

Written as DNA, the CDR3 is TGTGCCAGCAGTAGAGGACAGGGGGCCTCCCCAAACACAGATACGCAGTATTTT. Encoded protein: CASSRGQGASPNTDTQYF. The chain is built from TRBV14 and TRBJ2-3, with TRBD1 identical over 11 bases. V was clipped by 6 bases and J by 2 bases; unmatched bases: 13. The CDR3 is 18 amino acids. The germline V gene has CDR1 SGHDN and CDR2 FVKESK.

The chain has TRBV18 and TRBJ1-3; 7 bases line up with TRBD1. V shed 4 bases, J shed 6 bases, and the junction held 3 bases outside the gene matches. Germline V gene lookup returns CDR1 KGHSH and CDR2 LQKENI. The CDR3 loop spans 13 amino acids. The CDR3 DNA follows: TGTGCCAGCTCACTTGGGACAGAAAACACCATATATTTT. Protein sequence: CASSLGTENTIYF. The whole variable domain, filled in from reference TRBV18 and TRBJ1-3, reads NAGVMQNPRHLVRRRGQEARLRCSPMKGHSHVYWYRQLPEEGLKFMVYLQKENIIDESGMPKERFSAEFPKEGPSILRIQQVVRGDSAAYFCASSLGTENTIYFGEGSWLTVV.

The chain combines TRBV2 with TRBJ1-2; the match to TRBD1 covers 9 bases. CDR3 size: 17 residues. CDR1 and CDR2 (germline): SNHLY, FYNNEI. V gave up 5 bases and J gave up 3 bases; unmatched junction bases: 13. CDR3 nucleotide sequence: TGTGCCAGCAGTCCCCTGGGACAGGGCCGATCCGACTATGGCTACACCTTC. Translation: CASSPLGQGRSDYGYTF. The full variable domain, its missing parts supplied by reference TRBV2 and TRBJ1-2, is EPEVTQTPSHQVTQMGQEVILRCVPISNHLYFYWYRQILGQKVEFLVSFYNNEISEKSEIFDDQFSVERPDGSNFTLKIRSTKLEDSAMYFCASSPLGQGRSDYGYTFGSGTRLTVV.

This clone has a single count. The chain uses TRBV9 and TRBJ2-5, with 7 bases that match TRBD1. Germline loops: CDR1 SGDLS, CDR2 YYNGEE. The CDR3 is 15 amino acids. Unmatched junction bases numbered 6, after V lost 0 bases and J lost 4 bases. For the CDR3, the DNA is TGTGCCAGCAGCGTAGCCACAGGGGCCGCAGAGACCCAGTACTTC. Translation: CASSVATGAAETQYF. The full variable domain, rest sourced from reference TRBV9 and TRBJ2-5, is DSGVTQTPKHLITATGQRVTLRCSPRSGDLSVYWYQQSLDQGLQFLIQYYNGEERAKGNILERFSAQQFPDLHSELNLSSLELGDSALYFCASSVATGAAETQYFGPGTRLLVL.

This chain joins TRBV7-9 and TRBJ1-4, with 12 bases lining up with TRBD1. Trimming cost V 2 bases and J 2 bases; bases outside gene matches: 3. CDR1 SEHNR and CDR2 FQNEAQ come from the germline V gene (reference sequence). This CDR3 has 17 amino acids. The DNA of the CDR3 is TGTGCCAGCAGCTTACCCGGGACAGGGGGCACTAATGAAAAACTGTTTTTT. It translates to CASSLPGTGGTNEKLFF.